One and the same sample provided the 2 T cell receptor beta chains below, sequenced in a study of Ad26.COV2.S vaccination and SARS-CoV-2 variants. The repertoire was sequenced with immunoSEQ multiplex PCR; TCRdb's copy has only in-frame clones and lacks some. The table lists 43,000 or so clones, around 83% of them singletons. Sequenced here: peripheral blood, sampled after recovery from COVID-19. All receptors come from a human donor who had recovered from COVID-19.

The chain couples TRBV11-3 to TRBJ1-4; tentative D call: TRBD1 (5 bases). CDR3 length equals 17 residues. Germline V gives CDR1 SGHNT, CDR2 YENEEA. Trimming removed 5 bases from V and 5 bases from J, with 21 bases in between. Here the CDR3 reads CASSPHISGRGNEKLFF. Here the CDR3 DNA reads TGTGCCAGCAGCCCACATATTTCCGGGAGGGGAAATGAAAAACTGTTTTTT. Using reference TRBV11-3 and TRBJ1-4 for the parts outside the CDR3, the full variable domain is EAGVVQSPRYKIIEKKQPVAFWCNPISGHNTLYWYLQNLGQGPELLIRYENEEAVDDSQLPKDRFSAERLKGVDSTLKIQPAELGDSAVYLCASSPHISGRGNEKLFFGSGTQLSVL.

This clone was found many times. The chain links TRBV4-2 to TRBJ2-1; 10 bases are a match to TRBD2. Trimming at V came to 3 bases and at J to 7 bases, leaving 12 bases not matched to a gene. CDR3 length equals 17 residues. Per germline, CDR1 LGHNA and CDR2 YNFKEQ. The CDR3 sequence is CASSQPSGTSVRNEQFF. CDR3 coding DNA: TGTGCCAGCAGCCAGCCGTCCGGGACTAGCGTTAGGAATGAGCAGTTCTTC.